This is a list of T cell receptor beta chains from one sample in a study of regulatory T cells in long-lasting Graves disease. TCRdb fed the multiplex PCR reads into MiXCR, producing one record per CDR3 protein. The repertoire consists of about 530,000 distinct CDR3 sequences, with more than 15% occurring once and the leading ten covering around a quarter. A further study also used this sample, focusing on T cells in Graves' hyperthyroidism and ophthalmopathy.

The sequences come from peripheral blood mononuclear cells (PBMCs), collected at new diagnosis, from a patient treated with antithyroid drugs. The receptors derive from a woman in her forties or fifties with Graves disease. Both conserved end residues are part of each CDR3. A D gene is named only where the DNA matches it firmly. Where a row states a size, it is once, few, many or the class of an expanded clone; other rows omit it.

clone_size: many
j_call: TRBJ2-5
d_call: TRBD2
v_call: TRBV28
cdr3_nt: TGTGCCAGCAGTTTAGGAACTAGCGTATACCAAGAGACCCAGTACTTC
cdr3_aa: CASSLGTSVYQETQYF

clone_size: -
j_call: TRBJ2-1
d_call: -
v_call: TRBV5-1
cdr3_nt: TGTGCCAGCAGCTTGGAGGCCTCGGGGGCCGCCTACAATGAGCAGTTCTTC
cdr3_aa: CASSLEASGAAYNEQFF

clone_size: -
j_call: TRBJ2-2
d_call: -
v_call: TRBV19
cdr3_nt: TGTGCCAGTGCGGGACCAATTTACACCGGGGAGCTGTTTTTT
cdr3_aa: CASAGPIYTGELFF

clone_size: -
j_call: TRBJ1-2
d_call: -
v_call: TRBV9
cdr3_nt: TGTGCCAGCAGCGCTCAGAGCTATGGCTACACCTTC
cdr3_aa: CASSAQSYGYTF

clone_size: -
j_call: TRBJ1-2
d_call: -
v_call: TRBV6-1
cdr3_nt: TGTGCCAGCAGGGCCGGCGACTATGGCTACACCTTC
cdr3_aa: CASRAGDYGYTF

clone_size: many
j_call: TRBJ2-7
d_call: -
v_call: TRBV4-1
cdr3_nt: TGCGCCAGCAGCCAAGATCAGCGGGTACCCGAGCAGTACTTC
cdr3_aa: CASSQDQRVPEQYF

clone_size: -
j_call: TRBJ2-7
d_call: -
v_call: TRBV6-2/TRBV6-3
cdr3_nt: TGTGCCAGCAGTTACTCTCACAGCGACAGCTCCTACGAGCAGTACTTC
cdr3_aa: CASSYSHSDSSYEQYF

clone_size: -
j_call: TRBJ2-2
d_call: -
v_call: TRBV19
cdr3_nt: TGTGCCACCTCGTGGACAGAGAACACCGGGGAGCTGTTTTTT
cdr3_aa: CATSWTENTGELFF

clone_size: -
j_call: TRBJ2-3
d_call: -
v_call: TRBV6-2/TRBV6-3
cdr3_nt: TGTGCCAGCAGTTACTCCTCACCCACAGATACGCAGTATTTT
cdr3_aa: CASSYSSPTDTQYF

clone_size: many
j_call: TRBJ1-2
d_call: -
v_call: TRBV11-2
cdr3_nt: TGTGCCAGCAGCCCCCCTCTCGGGGGTGGCTACACCTTC
cdr3_aa: CASSPPLGGGYTF

clone_size: -
j_call: TRBJ1-6
d_call: -
v_call: TRBV6-2/TRBV6-3
cdr3_nt: TGTGCCAGCAGTTACTACAGAGCCCCGCTCCACTTT
cdr3_aa: CASSYYRAPLHF

clone_size: many
j_call: TRBJ1-4
d_call: TRBD1
v_call: TRBV27
cdr3_nt: TGTGCCAGCCGAACCGGACAGGGCGACAATGAAAAACTGTTTTTT
cdr3_aa: CASRTGQGDNEKLFF

clone_size: many
j_call: TRBJ1-2
d_call: -
v_call: TRBV30
cdr3_nt: TGTGCCTGGAGTCCAGGAACCTATGGCTACACCTTC
cdr3_aa: CAWSPGTYGYTF

clone_size: few
j_call: TRBJ1-5
d_call: TRBD1
v_call: TRBV19
cdr3_nt: TGTGCCAGTACAATGGGAAGGGGGCGAGAGCAGCCCCAGCATTTT
cdr3_aa: CASTMGRGREQPQHF

clone_size: many
j_call: TRBJ1-3
d_call: -
v_call: TRBV12-3/TRBV12-4
cdr3_nt: TGTGCCAGCAGCCTCTCGGCAGCTGGAAACACCATATATTTT
cdr3_aa: CASSLSAAGNTIYF

clone_size: -
j_call: TRBJ1-6
d_call: -
v_call: TRBV6-1
cdr3_nt: TGTGCCAGCGGGGGGTATAATTCACCCCTCCACTTT
cdr3_aa: CASGGYNSPLHF

clone_size: many
j_call: TRBJ2-7
d_call: -
v_call: TRBV28
cdr3_nt: TGTGCCAGCAGTTTGCTGGGGGTCGGGGAGCAGTACTTC
cdr3_aa: CASSLLGVGEQYF

clone_size: many
j_call: TRBJ1-1
d_call: -
v_call: TRBV27
cdr3_nt: TGTGCCAGCAGTTCCCTTCGGACAGATCCTATGAACACTGAAGCTTTCTTT
cdr3_aa: CASSSLRTDPMNTEAFF

clone_size: -
j_call: TRBJ1-4
d_call: -
v_call: TRBV7-9
cdr3_nt: TGTGCCAGCAGCTTAGCGTATCACAGTAAACTGTTTTTT
cdr3_aa: CASSLAYHSKLFF

clone_size: -
j_call: TRBJ2-3
d_call: -
v_call: TRBV4-1
cdr3_nt: TGCGCCAGCAGCCACCCCGGGGGGCCAATAGGGAATACGCAGTATTTT
cdr3_aa: CASSHPGGPIGNTQYF

clone_size: -
j_call: TRBJ2-3
d_call: -
v_call: TRBV9
cdr3_nt: TGTGCCAGCAGCCCCCGAGGGCGGGGCACAGATACGCAGTATTTT
cdr3_aa: CASSPRGRGTDTQYF

clone_size: -
j_call: TRBJ1-5
d_call: -
v_call: TRBV19
cdr3_nt: TGTGCCAGTAGTTTTCAGGGACCCTATAGCAATCAGCCCCAGCATTTT
cdr3_aa: CASSFQGPYSNQPQHF

clone_size: few
j_call: TRBJ1-3
d_call: -
v_call: TRBV5-6
cdr3_nt: TGTGCCAGCAGTTCCACCAGGACTGGAAACACCATATATTTT
cdr3_aa: CASSSTRTGNTIYF

clone_size: many
j_call: TRBJ2-5
d_call: -
v_call: TRBV12-3/TRBV12-4
cdr3_nt: TGTGCCAGCAGTTCCCCTGGGCAGGGGAGGGAGACCCAGTACTTC
cdr3_aa: CASSSPGQGRETQYF

clone_size: many
j_call: TRBJ1-1
d_call: -
v_call: TRBV13
cdr3_nt: TGTGCCAGCAAAGAGGGCATATTAGGGGCTGAAGCTTTCTTT
cdr3_aa: CASKEGILGAEAFF

clone_size: many
j_call: TRBJ2-7
d_call: TRBD1
v_call: TRBV29-1
cdr3_nt: TGCAGCGTTGGGACAGGGGGCTACGAGCAGTACTTC
cdr3_aa: CSVGTGGYEQYF

clone_size: many
j_call: TRBJ1-6
d_call: -
v_call: TRBV2
cdr3_nt: TGTGCCAGCCTAATCTTAGGGGATTCACCCCTCCACTTT
cdr3_aa: CASLILGDSPLHF

clone_size: many
j_call: TRBJ2-2
d_call: TRBD2
v_call: TRBV30
cdr3_nt: TGTGCCTGGAGTCCTCTAGCGGTGAACACCGGGGAGCTGTTTTTT
cdr3_aa: CAWSPLAVNTGELFF

clone_size: many
j_call: TRBJ2-7
d_call: TRBD2
v_call: TRBV28
cdr3_nt: TGTGCCAGCAAAGGGGTAGCGGGGGAGGTCGAGCAGTACTTC
cdr3_aa: CASKGVAGEVEQYF

clone_size: many
j_call: TRBJ2-7
d_call: -
v_call: TRBV28
cdr3_nt: TGTGCCAGCAGACCAAAAGCCACCGCAGGGACCTACGAGCAGTACTTC
cdr3_aa: CASRPKATAGTYEQYF

clone_size: many
j_call: TRBJ2-7
d_call: TRBD1
v_call: TRBV14
cdr3_nt: TGTGCCAGCAGCCAAGGGACAGGGACGACCTACGAGCAGTACTTC
cdr3_aa: CASSQGTGTTYEQYF

clone_size: many
j_call: TRBJ2-3
d_call: -
v_call: TRBV7-9
cdr3_nt: TGTGCCAGCAGCCCCCTTGCGGCGCGCTCAGATACGCAGTATTTT
cdr3_aa: CASSPLAARSDTQYF

clone_size: -
j_call: TRBJ2-3
d_call: TRBD1
v_call: TRBV7-8
cdr3_nt: TGTGCCAGCAGCCATACAGGGGGAGATACGCAGTATTTT
cdr3_aa: CASSHTGGDTQYF

clone_size: many
j_call: TRBJ1-1
d_call: -
v_call: TRBV10-3
cdr3_nt: TGTGCCATCAGGAAAGTGGACATGGAAAACACTGAAGCTTTCTTT
cdr3_aa: CAIRKVDMENTEAFF

clone_size: few
j_call: TRBJ2-5
d_call: TRBD2
v_call: TRBV6-2/TRBV6-3
cdr3_nt: TGTGCCAGCAGTTCGGGACTAGCGGGGGTGTACCAAGAGACCCAGTACTTC
cdr3_aa: CASSSGLAGVYQETQYF

clone_size: many
j_call: TRBJ1-2
d_call: -
v_call: TRBV10-3
cdr3_nt: TGTGCCATCAGTCCAGGGAACTATGGCTACACCTTC
cdr3_aa: CAISPGNYGYTF

clone_size: few
j_call: TRBJ2-2
d_call: -
v_call: TRBV9
cdr3_nt: TGTGCCAGCAGCGTCTTCACCGGGGAGCTGTTTTTT
cdr3_aa: CASSVFTGELFF

clone_size: -
j_call: TRBJ1-6
d_call: TRBD1
v_call: TRBV10-3
cdr3_nt: TGTGCCACCGGACAGGGAAATTCACCCCTCCACTTT
cdr3_aa: CATGQGNSPLHF

clone_size: many
j_call: TRBJ1-5
d_call: -
v_call: TRBV15
cdr3_nt: TGTGCCACCAGCAGAGGGTGGACGGGCAATCAGCCCCAGCATTTT
cdr3_aa: CATSRGWTGNQPQHF

clone_size: -
j_call: TRBJ2-7
d_call: -
v_call: TRBV6-5
cdr3_nt: TGTGCCAGCAGTTACCTAGGGGGGACGTCAGGCTACGAGCAGTACTTC
cdr3_aa: CASSYLGGTSGYEQYF

clone_size: few
j_call: TRBJ1-2
d_call: TRBD1
v_call: TRBV15
cdr3_nt: TGTGCCACGGGTGGGACAGGGGACGGCTACACCTTC
cdr3_aa: CATGGTGDGYTF

clone_size: few
j_call: TRBJ1-2
d_call: TRBD1
v_call: TRBV4-1
cdr3_nt: TGCGCCAGCAGCCAAGATCAGACAGGGGGTGGCTATGGCTACACCTTC
cdr3_aa: CASSQDQTGGGYGYTF

clone_size: few
j_call: TRBJ1-3
d_call: -
v_call: TRBV29-1
cdr3_nt: TGCAGCGTACAGGGCTCTGGAAACACCATATATTTT
cdr3_aa: CSVQGSGNTIYF

clone_size: -
j_call: TRBJ1-6
d_call: -
v_call: TRBV27
cdr3_nt: TGTGCCAGCACGGGTGCTAATTCACCCCTCCACTTT
cdr3_aa: CASTGANSPLHF

clone_size: once
j_call: TRBJ1-1
d_call: -
v_call: TRBV14
cdr3_nt: TGTGCCAGCAGCCCCTTGGGACTCCCGAACACTGAAGCTTTCTTT
cdr3_aa: CASSPLGLPNTEAFF

clone_size: many
j_call: TRBJ2-5
d_call: -
v_call: TRBV2
cdr3_nt: TGTGCCAGCAGTGAAGAAGGTGGGGAAGAGACCCAGTACTTC
cdr3_aa: CASSEEGGEETQYF

clone_size: many
j_call: TRBJ1-2
d_call: TRBD1
v_call: TRBV2
cdr3_nt: TGTGCCAGCAGTGGGTGGGGACAGAACTATGGCTACACCTTC
cdr3_aa: CASSGWGQNYGYTF

clone_size: few
j_call: TRBJ1-6
d_call: TRBD1
v_call: TRBV27
cdr3_nt: TGTGCCAGCAGTCCATCAGGGACAGGGAATTCACCCCTCCACTTT
cdr3_aa: CASSPSGTGNSPLHF

clone_size: many
j_call: TRBJ2-2
d_call: -
v_call: TRBV6-1
cdr3_nt: TGTGCCAGCAGAAGCAACACCGGGGAGCTGTTTTTT
cdr3_aa: CASRSNTGELFF

clone_size: many
j_call: TRBJ2-1
d_call: TRBD2
v_call: TRBV5-1
cdr3_nt: TGCGCCAGCAGCTTGGTTCTGGCGGGGGGGACCAATGAGCAGTTCTTC
cdr3_aa: CASSLVLAGGTNEQFF

clone_size: many
j_call: TRBJ1-4
d_call: TRBD1
v_call: TRBV28
cdr3_nt: TGTGCCAGCCGAAGACAGGGCTCAGGAACTAATGAAAAACTGTTTTTT
cdr3_aa: CASRRQGSGTNEKLFF

clone_size: few
j_call: TRBJ1-2
d_call: TRBD1
v_call: TRBV28
cdr3_nt: TGTGCCAGCAGTATTGCGTCAGGGGGTGGATATGGCTACACCTTC
cdr3_aa: CASSIASGGGYGYTF

clone_size: few
j_call: TRBJ1-1
d_call: -
v_call: TRBV6-2/TRBV6-3
cdr3_nt: TGTGCCAGCAGTTCCTTCGCGGGCAGCGAAGCTTTCTTT
cdr3_aa: CASSSFAGSEAFF

clone_size: many
j_call: TRBJ1-5
d_call: -
v_call: TRBV12-3/TRBV12-4
cdr3_nt: TGTGCCAGCAGTTTGAGACAATCCCCCAATCAGCCCCAGCATTTT
cdr3_aa: CASSLRQSPNQPQHF

clone_size: few
j_call: TRBJ2-3
d_call: -
v_call: TRBV7-2
cdr3_nt: TGTGCCAGCAGCTCCGACTGGACTACGCAGTATTTT
cdr3_aa: CASSSDWTTQYF

clone_size: -
j_call: TRBJ2-7
d_call: -
v_call: TRBV24-1
cdr3_nt: TGTGCCACCGCGGCGGACGGTGTTAGCGAGCAGTACTTC
cdr3_aa: CATAADGVSEQYF

clone_size: -
j_call: TRBJ2-3
d_call: TRBD2
v_call: TRBV20-1
cdr3_nt: TGCAGTGCTAGTATAGCGGGGGAAGATACGCAGTATTTT
cdr3_aa: CSASIAGEDTQYF

clone_size: many
j_call: TRBJ2-5
d_call: -
v_call: TRBV10-3
cdr3_nt: TGTGCCATCAGTGAGTCGGGGTCTTTTGAGACCCAGTACTTC
cdr3_aa: CAISESGSFETQYF

clone_size: few
j_call: TRBJ2-5
d_call: -
v_call: TRBV5-1
cdr3_nt: TGCGCCAGCAGCACAGCCATGTACCAAGAGACCCAGTACTTC
cdr3_aa: CASSTAMYQETQYF

clone_size: -
j_call: TRBJ2-3
d_call: -
v_call: TRBV4-1
cdr3_nt: TGCGCCAGCAGCTGGCGACTCCCAGATACGCAGTATTTT
cdr3_aa: CASSWRLPDTQYF